The 21 T cell receptor beta chains in this list originate from one sample, sequenced in a study of blood T cell repertoires in COVID-19. Assay: immunoSEQ multiplex PCR; the TCRdb copy retains only in-frame clones and omits some. Here the sample spans some 150,000 clones, around 80% being singletons. Input material: peripheral blood. These TCRs come from a human donor in a cohort sampled during active COVID-19.

The chain employs TRBV15 and TRBJ2-5, with 13 bases matching TRBD2. This CDR3 is 18 amino acids long. V was clipped by 1 base and J by 4 bases; unmatched bases: 9. Germline CDR1 reads LNHNV; CDR2 reads YYDKDF (reference sequence). The CDR3, as DNA: TGTGCCACCAGCAGAGGCCAACTAGCGGGGGGGCAGCTAGAGACCCAGTACTTC. It is translated as CATSRGQLAGGQLETQYF. Full variable domain (remainder filled in from reference TRBV15 and TRBJ2-5): DAMVIQNPRYQVTQFGKPVTLSCSQTLNHNVMYWYQQKSSQAPKLLFHYYDKDFNNEADTPDNFQSRRPNTSFCFLDIRSPGLGDTAMYLCATSRGQLAGGQLETQYFGPGTRLLVL.

The chain employs TRBV27 and TRBJ1-2; 9 nucleotides line up with TRBD1. The CDR3 sequence is 17 residues long. V dropped 6 bases and J dropped 3; count of bases not matched to a gene: 14. CDR1 is MNHEY, CDR2 SMNVEV, per germline (reference sequence). This CDR3 reads CASRDMGGRDRDYGYTF. The CDR3 bases are TGTGCCAGCAGAGACATGGGGGGCCGGGACAGGGACTATGGCTACACCTTC.

Turning to this clone: The same CDR3 arises from other DNA sequences in this sample as well. This rearrangement joins TRBV15 to TRBJ2-2; D not resolved. The V end lost 0 bases, the J end lost 6 bases, and 5 bases lay between the germline ends. Germline values: CDR1 LNHNV, CDR2 YYDKDF (reference sequence). The length of the CDR3 is 13 residues. For the CDR3, the DNA is TGTGCCACCAGCAGAGATTTCGCCGGGGAGCTGTTTTTT. Translated: CATSRDFAGELFF.

The chain carries TRBV9 and TRBJ2-5, with D possibly being TRBD1 (5 bases). This CDR3 is built from 15 residues. CDR1 and CDR2 from the germline V gene are SGDLS and YYNGEE. With 0 bases removed from V and 1 base from J, the gap between germline ends came to 10 bases. CDR3 protein: CASSVAIQVQETQYF. Written as DNA, the CDR3 is TGTGCCAGCAGCGTAGCAATACAGGTCCAAGAGACCCAGTACTTC. Combining the CDR3 with reference TRBV9 and TRBJ2-5 gives the whole variable domain DSGVTQTPKHLITATGQRVTLRCSPRSGDLSVYWYQQSLDQGLQFLIQYYNGEERAKGNILERFSAQQFPDLHSELNLSSLELGDSALYFCASSVAIQVQETQYFGPGTRLLVL.

The chain has TRBV10-3 and TRBJ2-1, with 9 bases aligning to TRBD1. Trimming took 10 bases from V and 7 from J; bases not matched to a gene: 11. The CDR3 loop spans 14 amino acids. Per the germline V gene, CDR1 is ENHRY and CDR2 is SYGVKD. CDR3 sequence: CATLGQGFVNEQFF. CDR3 bases: TGTGCCACCCTAGGACAGGGGTTTGTAAATGAGCAGTTCTTC.

The chain carries TRBV5-1 and TRBJ2-2; 13 positions agree with TRBD2. The CDR3 runs to 17 residues. The ends lost 0 bases at V and 6 bases at J; junction bases unmatched: 5. Germline CDR1 is SGHRS and CDR2 is YFSETQ. The CDR3, as DNA: TGCGCCAGCAGCTTGGCCGGGACTAGCGGGGATTCCGGGGAGCTGTTTTTT. It yields the protein CASSLAGTSGDSGELFF.

The V call is TRBV7-2, the J call TRBJ2-5; TRBD1 matches at 7 bases. The CDR3 covers 14 residues. Trimming cost V 7 bases and J 5 bases; bases outside gene matches: 10. Germline CDR1 SGHTA, CDR2 FQGNSA. The CDR3: CASKSRGRTETQYF. The CDR3 coding sequence is TGTGCCAGCAAATCTAGGGGGCGGACGGAGACCCAGTACTTC.

Here the CDR3 DNA reads TGTGCCAGCAGTGACCTAGCGTCTCAGCCCCAGCATTTT. Protein sequence: CASSDLASQPQHF. This chain joins TRBV27 and TRBJ1-5; D is undetermined. This CDR3 comprises 13 residues. The V end was cut by 5 bases, the J end by 6 bases, with 11 bases between. Germline V gene sequence: CDR1 MNHEY, CDR2 SMNVEV (reference sequence).

The chain links TRBV18 to TRBJ2-5, with D possibly TRBD1 on 6 matching bases. Trimming removed 6 bases at V and 5 bases at J, with 19 bases between. CDR3 length: 15 amino acids. Per the germline V gene, CDR1 is KGHSH and CDR2 is LQKENI. In DNA, the CDR3 is TGTGCCAGCTCCCGACAGGACGCTCGGCGGGAGACCCAGTACTTC. This gives the protein CASSRQDARRETQYF.

The chain is built from TRBV28 and TRBJ2-7; 7 nucleotides match TRBD1. V lost 5 bases, J lost 5 bases, and 12 bases stayed unmatched. The germline CDR1 and CDR2 sequences are MDHEN and SYDVKM. The CDR3 is 15 residues long. The CDR3: CASSPRNRGWDEQYF. Written as DNA, the CDR3 is TGTGCCAGCAGTCCCCGGAACAGGGGCTGGGACGAGCAGTACTTC.

The V gene is TRBV9, the J gene TRBJ2-2; 7 bases align to TRBD1. This CDR3 has 15 residues. Germline CDR1 is SGDLS and CDR2 is YYNGEE. The ends lost 6 bases at V and 3 bases at J; junction bases unmatched: 8. DNA for the CDR3: TGTGCCAGCAACCCTTCGACAGGGTACACCGGGGAGCTGTTTTTT. Residues: CASNPSTGYTGELFF. The complete variable domain, with remaining parts taken from reference TRBV9 and TRBJ2-2, reads DSGVTQTPKHLITATGQRVTLRCSPRSGDLSVYWYQQSLDQGLQFLIQYYNGEERAKGNILERFSAQQFPDLHSELNLSSLELGDSALYFCASNPSTGYTGELFFGEGSRLTVL.

The CDR3 protein is CASSPPSVAKNIQYF. The DNA of the CDR3 is TGTGCCAGCTCACCACCGAGCGTAGCCAAAAACATTCAGTACTTC. This rearrangement joins TRBV18 to TRBJ2-4; the D is unclear. This CDR3 comprises 15 residues. The germline V gene has CDR1 KGHSH and CDR2 LQKENI. V dropped 0 bases and J dropped 0 bases, with 6 bases sitting between them.

The chain combines TRBV4-2 with TRBJ2-7, with 12 bases aligning to TRBD2. The CDR3 loop spans 17 amino acids. CDR1 LGHNA and CDR2 YNFKEQ come from the germline V gene. The ends lost 3 bases at V and 4 bases at J; junction bases unmatched: 10. CDR3 sequence (DNA): TGTGCCAGCAGCCAGTCACTAGCGGGGGGTGTGGGGTACGAGCAGTACTTC. It encodes CASSQSLAGGVGYEQYF.

The count of this clone is one. Compared with germline, one end of the junction differs, possibly owing to a read error. This chain connects TRBV6-5 to TRBJ1-2, with D possibly TRBD1 on 5 matching bases. Germline assignment: CDR1 MNHEY and CDR2 SVGAGI. This CDR3 is 15 amino acids long. The CDR3 DNA is TGTGTCAGCAGTTACTCCCGACAGCTTAACTATGGCTACACCTTC. It specifies CVSSYSRQLNYGYTF.

The genes are TRBV15 and TRBJ1-4, with TRBD1 matching 8 bases. This CDR3 comprises 15 residues. CDR1 and CDR2 (germline): LNHNV, YYDKDF (reference sequence). With 4 bases clipped from V and 8 bases from J, the junction kept 9 bases outside the gene matches. CDR3 region: CATSTTLGQGEKLFF. CDR3 nucleotides: TGTGCCACCAGCACGACCCTTGGACAGGGAGAAAAACTGTTTTTT.

V and J are TRBV24-1 and TRBJ2-5; 8 bases are shared with TRBD2. This CDR3 contains 16 residues. The V segment lost 5 bases and the J segment 4 bases; nucleotides outside the gene matches: 11. Germline V gene data show CDR1 as KGHDR and CDR2 as SFDVKD. CDR3 sequence (DNA): TGTGCCACCAGTGTTGGAACGGGGGGGCTTGCAGAGACCCAGTACTTC. Amino acids: CATSVGTGGLAETQYF.

J is TRBJ1-2 and V is TRBV4-3, with 11 bases fitting TRBD1. V trimming: 4 bases; J trimming: 4 bases; junction bases outside the gene matches: 2. This CDR3 comprises 14 residues. CDR1 and CDR2 (germline): LGHNA, YSLEER. This CDR3 reads CASSPGTGGYGYTF. The CDR3 coding sequence is TGCGCCAGCAGCCCCGGGACAGGGGGCTATGGCTACACCTTC.

The chain combines TRBV11-2 with TRBJ2-7; D ambiguous. This CDR3 has 11 residues. Germline V gene data show CDR1 as SGHAT and CDR2 as FQNNGV. Deletions cut 3 bases from V and 4 bases from J, with 4 bases between. The CDR3 loop reads CASSFAYEQYF. The CDR3 region has the DNA TGTGCCAGCAGCTTTGCGTACGAGCAGTACTTC.

The rearrangement uses TRBV11-2 and TRBJ2-3; 8 nucleotides match TRBD1. The CDR3 runs to 13 residues. Germline V CDR1 and CDR2: SGHAT, FQNNGV. Trimming removed 4 bases from V and 7 bases from J; junction bases left unmatched: 4. The CDR3 region is CASSSDRGNTQYF. Written as DNA, the CDR3 is TGTGCCAGCAGCTCCGACAGGGGAAATACGCAGTATTTT.

The chain couples TRBV5-6 to TRBJ2-3; D gene ambiguous. The V gene lost 0 bases and the J gene lost 3 bases, with 5 bases spanning the gap. The CDR3 has 13 amino acids. Germline values: CDR1 SGHDT, CDR2 YYEEEE. This CDR3 reads CASSLVGTDTQYF. In DNA, the CDR3 is TGTGCCAGCAGCTTGGTCGGTACAGATACGCAGTATTTT. The whole variable domain, remainder taken from reference TRBV5-6 and TRBJ2-3, is DAGVTQSPTHLIKTRGQQVTLRCSPKSGHDTVSWYQQALGQGPQFIFQYYEEEERQRGNFPDRFSGHQFPNYSSELNVNALLLGDSALYLCASSLVGTDTQYFGPGTRLTVL.

This chain links TRBV30 with TRBJ1-1; no clear D. The V and J ends lost 4 bases and 0 bases respectively, with 15 bases between them. The germline gives CDR1 GTSNPN, CDR2 SVGIG (reference sequence). This CDR3 spans 15 amino acids. Here the CDR3 reads CAWNPKRVMNTEAFF. For the CDR3, the DNA is TGTGCCTGGAACCCAAAACGGGTCATGAACACTGAAGCTTTCTTT.